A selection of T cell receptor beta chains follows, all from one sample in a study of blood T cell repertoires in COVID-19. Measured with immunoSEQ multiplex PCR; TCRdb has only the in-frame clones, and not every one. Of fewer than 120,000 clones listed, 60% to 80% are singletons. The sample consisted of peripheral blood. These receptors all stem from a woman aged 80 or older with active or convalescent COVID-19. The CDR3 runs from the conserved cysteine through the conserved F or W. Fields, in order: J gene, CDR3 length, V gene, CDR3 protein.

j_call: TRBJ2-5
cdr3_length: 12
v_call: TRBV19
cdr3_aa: CASRQSGETQYF

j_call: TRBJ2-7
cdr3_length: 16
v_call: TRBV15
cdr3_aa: CATSRGGTRSSYEQYF

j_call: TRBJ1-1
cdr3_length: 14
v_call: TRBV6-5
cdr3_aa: CASMRTGARTEAFF

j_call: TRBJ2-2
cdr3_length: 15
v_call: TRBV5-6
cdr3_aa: CASSLITSGPGELFF

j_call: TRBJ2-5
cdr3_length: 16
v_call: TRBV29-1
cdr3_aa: CSVARLTSGTQETQYF

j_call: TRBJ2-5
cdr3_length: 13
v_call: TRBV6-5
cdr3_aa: CASSYQDQETQYF

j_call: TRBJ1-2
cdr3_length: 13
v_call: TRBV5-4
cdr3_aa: CASSLFQGGGYTF

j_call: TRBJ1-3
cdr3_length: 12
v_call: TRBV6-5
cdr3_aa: CASSRQGNTIYF

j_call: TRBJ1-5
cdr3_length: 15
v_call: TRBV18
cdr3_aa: CASSPNRQLDQPQHF

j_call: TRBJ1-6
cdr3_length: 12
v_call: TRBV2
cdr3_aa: CASSEQVSPLHF

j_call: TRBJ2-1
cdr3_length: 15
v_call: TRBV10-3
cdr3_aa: CAISVTSARYNEQFF

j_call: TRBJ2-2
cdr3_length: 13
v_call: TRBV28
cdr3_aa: CASTGGTYGELFF

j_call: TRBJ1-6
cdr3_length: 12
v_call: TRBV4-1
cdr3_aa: CASSRAGRPLHF

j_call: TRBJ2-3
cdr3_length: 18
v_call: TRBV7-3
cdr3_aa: CASSLRRRQGANSDTQYF

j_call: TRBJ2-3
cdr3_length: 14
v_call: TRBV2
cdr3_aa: CGTSGRVSTDTQYF

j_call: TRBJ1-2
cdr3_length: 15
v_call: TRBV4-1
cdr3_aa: CASSPGQGRDYGYTF

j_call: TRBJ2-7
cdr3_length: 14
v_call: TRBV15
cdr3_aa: CATSIKNRDYEQYF

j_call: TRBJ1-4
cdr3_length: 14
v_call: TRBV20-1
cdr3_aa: CSASEGARVGKLFF

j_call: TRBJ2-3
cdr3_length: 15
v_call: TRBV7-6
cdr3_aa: CASSFIAGVGDTQYF

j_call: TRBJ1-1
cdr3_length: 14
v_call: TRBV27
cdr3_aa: CASSPNRVNTEAFF

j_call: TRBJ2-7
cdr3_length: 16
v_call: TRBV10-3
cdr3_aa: CAISESRTSGTYEQYF

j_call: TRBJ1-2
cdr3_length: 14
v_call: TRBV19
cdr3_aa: CASSTGAAGYGYTF

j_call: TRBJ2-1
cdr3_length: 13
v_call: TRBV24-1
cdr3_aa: CATGITSGGEQFF

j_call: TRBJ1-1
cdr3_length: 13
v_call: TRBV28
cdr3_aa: CASFGQGWTEAFF

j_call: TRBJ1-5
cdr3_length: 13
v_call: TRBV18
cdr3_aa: CASSQGQSQPQHF

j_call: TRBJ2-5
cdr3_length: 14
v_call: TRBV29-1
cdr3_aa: CSVEDTGHQETQYF

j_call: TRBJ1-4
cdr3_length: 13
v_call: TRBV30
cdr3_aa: CAISGQSGEKLFF

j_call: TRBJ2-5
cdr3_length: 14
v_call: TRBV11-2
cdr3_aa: CASRFRTSQETQYF

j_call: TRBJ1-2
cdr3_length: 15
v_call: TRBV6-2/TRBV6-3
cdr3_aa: CASSDPQGTNYGYTF

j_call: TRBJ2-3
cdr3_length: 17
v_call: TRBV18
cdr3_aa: CASSPYPSPGSTDTQYF

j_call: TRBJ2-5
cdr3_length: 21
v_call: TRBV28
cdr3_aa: CASSLGTGGGKELKFKETQYF

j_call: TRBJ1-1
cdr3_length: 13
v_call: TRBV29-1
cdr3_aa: CSAGGDRGRKAFF

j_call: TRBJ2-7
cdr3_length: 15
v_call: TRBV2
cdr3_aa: CASSESAGVVDEQYF

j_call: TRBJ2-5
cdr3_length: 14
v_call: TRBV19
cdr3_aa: CASTPGGSQETQYF

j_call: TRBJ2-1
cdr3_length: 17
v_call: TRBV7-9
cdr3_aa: CASSPRPTFDSYNEQFF

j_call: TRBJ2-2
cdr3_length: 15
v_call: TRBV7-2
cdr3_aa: CASSLVGQYTGELFF

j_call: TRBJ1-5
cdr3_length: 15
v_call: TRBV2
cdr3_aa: CASSPTRVSNQPQHF

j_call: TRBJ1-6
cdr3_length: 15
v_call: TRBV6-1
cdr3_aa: CASRFITGGLSPLHF

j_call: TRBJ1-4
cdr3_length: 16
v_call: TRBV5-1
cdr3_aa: CASSPITGRANEKLFF

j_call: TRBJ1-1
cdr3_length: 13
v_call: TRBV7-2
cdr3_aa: CASSLVELSEAFF

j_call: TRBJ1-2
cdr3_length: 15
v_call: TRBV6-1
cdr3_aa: CASSEWGLDSAGYTF

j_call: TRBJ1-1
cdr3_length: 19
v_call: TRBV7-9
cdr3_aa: CASSLPPTWIGAGGTEAFF

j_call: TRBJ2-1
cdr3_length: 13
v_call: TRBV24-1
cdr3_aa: CATRTRRLDEQFF

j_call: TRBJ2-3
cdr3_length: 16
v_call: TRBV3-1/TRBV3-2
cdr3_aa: CASSLRRDTTTDTQYF

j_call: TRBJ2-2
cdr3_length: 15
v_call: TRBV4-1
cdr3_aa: CASSSIAGNTGELFF

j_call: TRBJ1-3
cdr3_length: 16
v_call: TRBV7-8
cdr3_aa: CASSLDRQNSGNTIYF

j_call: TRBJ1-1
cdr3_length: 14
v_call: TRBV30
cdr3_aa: CASSPGGRNTEAFF

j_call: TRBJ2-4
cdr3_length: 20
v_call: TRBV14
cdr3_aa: CASSPSNRRGGQLAKNIQYF

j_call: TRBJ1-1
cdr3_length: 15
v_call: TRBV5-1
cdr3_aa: CASSLDRGLNTEAFF

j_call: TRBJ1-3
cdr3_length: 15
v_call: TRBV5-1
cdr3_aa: CASSLFDNSGNTIYF

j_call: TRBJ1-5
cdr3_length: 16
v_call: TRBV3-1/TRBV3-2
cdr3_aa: CASSQGATGHVQPQHF

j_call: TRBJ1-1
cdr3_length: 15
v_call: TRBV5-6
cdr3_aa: CASAQGVYVNTEAFF

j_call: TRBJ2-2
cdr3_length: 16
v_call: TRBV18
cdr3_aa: CASSPRRRDVAGELFF